Below, 5 T cell receptor beta chains from the same sample are listed, as sequenced in a study of blood T cell repertoires in COVID-19. Using immunoSEQ multiplex PCR, the repertoire was profiled, and TCRdb retains in-frame clones only, with some absent. The sample lists 150,000 or so clones; approximately 88% were seen once. Specimen: PBMCs or T cells enriched from blood (not recorded which). Every receptor here comes from a woman between 55 and 75 years old who had recovered from COVID-19.

The chain has TRBV9 and TRBJ2-1; TRBD2 agrees at 7 bases. From germline, CDR1 is SGDLS and CDR2 YYNGEE. With V trimmed by 0 bases and J by 1 base, 4 bases remained unmatched. The CDR3 has 16 amino acids. The CDR3 loop is CASSVDPSGSYNEQFF. The DNA of the CDR3 is TGTGCCAGCAGCGTAGACCCTAGCGGTTCCTACAATGAGCAGTTCTTC.

This clone appeared a few times. The V call is TRBV19, the J call TRBJ1-5; D is possibly TRBD1 (5 bases). V lost 6 bases to trimming and J lost 3 bases, with 15 bases between them. Germline CDR1 LNHDA, CDR2 SQIVND (reference sequence). The CDR3 has 15 amino acids. CDR3 sequence: CASSTQGGPNQPQHF. CDR3 DNA: TGTGCCAGTAGCACCCAGGGTGGTCCCAATCAGCCCCAGCATTTT.

This clone was counted once. This chain joins TRBV5-1 and TRBJ2-7; tentatively, D is TRBD2 (5 bases). This CDR3 has 14 amino acids. Germline V gene data show CDR1 as SGHRS and CDR2 as YFSETQ. V lost 0 bases, J lost 2 bases, and 9 bases lay in between. CDR3 DNA: TGCGCCAGCAGCTTGGGAGGGATAGCCTACGAGCAGTACTTC. As protein: CASSLGGIAYEQYF.

J is TRBJ2-5 and V is TRBV10-3; TRBD1 is a possible D gene (6 bases). The V end lost 5 bases, the J end lost 0 bases, and 19 bases lay between the germline ends. In germline, CDR1 is ENHRY, CDR2 SYGVKD. CDR3 length: 17 amino acids. This chain's CDR3 is CAISFPEASGDQETQYF. The CDR3 DNA is TGTGCCATCAGTTTCCCCGAAGCGTCAGGGGACCAAGAGACCCAGTACTTC.

DNA for the CDR3: TGTGCCAGCAGCGGTGATCGAGGGGGCGTCTACGAGCAGTACTTC. Its translation: CASSGDRGGVYEQYF. This chain links TRBV6-5 with TRBJ2-7; 7 nucleotides agree with TRBD1. V lost 6 bases, J lost 3 bases, and 11 bases stayed unmatched. Germline V CDR1 and CDR2: MNHEY, SVGAGI. CDR3 length: 15 residues.